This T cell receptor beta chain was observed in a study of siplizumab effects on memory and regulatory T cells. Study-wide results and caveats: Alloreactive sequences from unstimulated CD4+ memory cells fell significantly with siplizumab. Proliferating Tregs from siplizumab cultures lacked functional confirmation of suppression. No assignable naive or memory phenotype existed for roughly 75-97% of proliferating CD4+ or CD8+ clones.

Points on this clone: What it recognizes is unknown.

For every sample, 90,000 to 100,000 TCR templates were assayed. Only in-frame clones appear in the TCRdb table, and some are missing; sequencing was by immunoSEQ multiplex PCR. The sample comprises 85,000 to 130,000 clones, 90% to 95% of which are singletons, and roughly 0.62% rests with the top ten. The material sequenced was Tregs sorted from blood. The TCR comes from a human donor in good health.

CDR3 DNA: TGCGCCAGCAGCTTTGTGCAGTCAGGGAGGGAAGCTTTCTTT. Translation: CASSFVQSGREAFF. This rearrangement joins TRBV5-1 to TRBJ1-1, with a weak D call TRBD1 (5 bases). Per germline, CDR1 SGHRS and CDR2 YFSETQ. The length of the CDR3 is 14 residues. Trimming left V 2 bases short and J 8 bases short, with 16 bases between.